This T cell receptor (beta chain) was recorded in a study of blood T cell repertoires in COVID-19. On the study more broadly: There were acute and convalescent COVID-19 samples, and they came from the United States, Italy and Spain.

From germline, CDR1 is SGDLS and CDR2 YYNGEE. V was clipped by 3 bases and J by 2 bases; unmatched bases: 4. The CDR3 has 15 residues. TCRdb keeps only in-frame clones here, not all; method: immunoSEQ multiplex PCR. Of about 29,000 clones detected, less than 90% appear once; the ten largest clones hold 8.5% to 10%. This TCR was sampled from an elderly man with active COVID-19. Sequencing was performed on peripheral blood. The chain is built from TRBV9 and TRBJ2-1, with 8 bases matching TRBD2. CDR3 amino acids: CASSAGGQAYNEQFF. The CDR3 DNA is TGTGCCAGCAGCGCGGGGGGGCAGGCCTACAATGAGCAGTTCTTC.